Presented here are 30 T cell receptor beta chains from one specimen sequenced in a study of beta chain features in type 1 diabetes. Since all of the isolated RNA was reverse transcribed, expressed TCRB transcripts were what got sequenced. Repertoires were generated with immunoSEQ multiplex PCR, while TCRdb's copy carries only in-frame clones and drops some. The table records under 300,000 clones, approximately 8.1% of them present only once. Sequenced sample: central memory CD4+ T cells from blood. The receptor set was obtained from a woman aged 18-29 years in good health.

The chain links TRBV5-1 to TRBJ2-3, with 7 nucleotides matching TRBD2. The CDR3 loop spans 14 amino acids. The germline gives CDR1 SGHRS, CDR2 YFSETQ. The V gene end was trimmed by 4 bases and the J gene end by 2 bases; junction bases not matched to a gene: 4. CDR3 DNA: TGCGCCAGCAGCCCAGCGGGACCCACAGATACGCAGTATTTT. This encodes CASSPAGPTDTQYF.

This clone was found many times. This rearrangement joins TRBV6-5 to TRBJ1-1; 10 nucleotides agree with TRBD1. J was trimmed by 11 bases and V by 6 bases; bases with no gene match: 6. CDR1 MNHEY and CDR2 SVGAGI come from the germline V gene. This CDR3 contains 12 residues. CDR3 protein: CASRGQGTGAFF. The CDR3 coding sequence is TGTGCCAGCAGGGGACAGGGGACCGGCGCTTTCTTT.

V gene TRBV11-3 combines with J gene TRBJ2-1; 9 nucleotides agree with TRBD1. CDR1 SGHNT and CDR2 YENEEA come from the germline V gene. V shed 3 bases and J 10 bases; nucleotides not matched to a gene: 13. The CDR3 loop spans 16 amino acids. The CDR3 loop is CASSFRGTGLQVEQFF. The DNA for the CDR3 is TGTGCCAGCAGCTTCCGAGGGACAGGGTTACAGGTAGAGCAGTTCTTC.

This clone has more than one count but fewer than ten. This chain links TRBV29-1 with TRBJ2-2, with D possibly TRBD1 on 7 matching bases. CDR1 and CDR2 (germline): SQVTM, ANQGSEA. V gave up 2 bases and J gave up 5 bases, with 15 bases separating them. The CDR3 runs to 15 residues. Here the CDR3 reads CSVEKEGAGTGELFF. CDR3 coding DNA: TGCAGCGTTGAAAAGGAGGGGGCGGGTACCGGGGAGCTGTTTTTT.

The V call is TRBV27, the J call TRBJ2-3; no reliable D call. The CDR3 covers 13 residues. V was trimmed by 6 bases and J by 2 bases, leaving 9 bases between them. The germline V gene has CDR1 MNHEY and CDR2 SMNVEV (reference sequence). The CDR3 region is CASRYGNTDTQYF. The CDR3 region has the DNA TGTGCCAGCAGATATGGAAACACAGATACGCAGTATTTT.

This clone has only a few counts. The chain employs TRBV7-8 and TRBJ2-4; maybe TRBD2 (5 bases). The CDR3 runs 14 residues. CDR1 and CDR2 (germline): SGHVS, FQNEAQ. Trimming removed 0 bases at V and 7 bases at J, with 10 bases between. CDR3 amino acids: CASSLAPSGNIQYF. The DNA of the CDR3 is TGTGCCAGCAGCTTAGCCCCTTCGGGGAACATTCAGTACTTC.

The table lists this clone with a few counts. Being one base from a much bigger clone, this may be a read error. CDR3 sequence reads: CASSQGTANSPLHF. CDR3 in DNA: TGTGCCAGCAGCCAGGGGACAGCCAATTCACCCCTCCACTTT. The chain uses TRBV7-2 and TRBJ1-6; 7 nucleotides match TRBD1. V was clipped by 5 bases and J by 7 bases; unmatched bases: 5. CDR1 is SGHTA and CDR2 is FQGNSA in the germline V gene. The length of the CDR3 is 14 residues.

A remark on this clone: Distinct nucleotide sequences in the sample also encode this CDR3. CDR3 amino acids: CASSSRDNNQPQHF. CDR3 nucleotides: TGTGCCAGCAGCTCCCGGGACAACAATCAGCCCCAGCATTTT. The chain combines TRBV7-8 with TRBJ1-5; D might be TRBD1 (6 bases). The CDR3 length is 14 residues. Trimming stripped 4 bases from V and 3 bases from J, with 10 bases between. Germline V gene sequence: CDR1 SGHVS, CDR2 FQNEAQ. Looking up the rest from reference TRBV7-8 and TRBJ1-5 gives the full variable domain: GAGVSQSPRYKVAKRGQDVALRCDPISGHVSLFWYQQALGQGPEFLTYFQNEAQLDKSGLPSDRFFAERPEGSVSTLKIQRTQQEDSAVYLCASSSRDNNQPQHFGDGTRLSIL.

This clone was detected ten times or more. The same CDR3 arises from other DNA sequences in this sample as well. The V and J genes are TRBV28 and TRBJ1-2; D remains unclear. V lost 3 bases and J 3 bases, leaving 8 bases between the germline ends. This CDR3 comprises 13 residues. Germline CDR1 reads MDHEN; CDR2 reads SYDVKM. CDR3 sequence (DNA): TGTGCCAGCAGTTTTGGCAGATACTATGGCTACACCTTC. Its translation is CASSFGRYYGYTF.

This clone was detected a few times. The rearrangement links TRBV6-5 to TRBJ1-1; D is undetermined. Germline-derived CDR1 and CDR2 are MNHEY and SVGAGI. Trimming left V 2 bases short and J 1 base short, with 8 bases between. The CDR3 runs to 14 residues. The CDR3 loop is CASSYVFGNTEAFF. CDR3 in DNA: TGTGCCAGCAGTTACGTCTTCGGGAACACTGAAGCTTTCTTT.

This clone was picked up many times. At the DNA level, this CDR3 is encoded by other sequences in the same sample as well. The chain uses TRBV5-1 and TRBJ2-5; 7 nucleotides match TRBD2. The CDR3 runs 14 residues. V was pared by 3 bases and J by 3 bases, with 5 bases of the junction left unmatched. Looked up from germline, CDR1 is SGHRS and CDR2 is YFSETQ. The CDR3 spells CASSSTGTKETQYF. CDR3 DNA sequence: TGCGCCAGCAGCTCTACCGGGACTAAAGAGACCCAGTACTTC.

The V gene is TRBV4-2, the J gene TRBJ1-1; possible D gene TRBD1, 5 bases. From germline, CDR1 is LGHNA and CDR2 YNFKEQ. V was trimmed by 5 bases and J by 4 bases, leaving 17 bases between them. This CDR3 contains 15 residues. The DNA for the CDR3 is TGTGCCAGCAGCTCTAGTTCGGGGGGACGCACTGAAGCTTTCTTT. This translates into CASSSSSGGRTEAFF.

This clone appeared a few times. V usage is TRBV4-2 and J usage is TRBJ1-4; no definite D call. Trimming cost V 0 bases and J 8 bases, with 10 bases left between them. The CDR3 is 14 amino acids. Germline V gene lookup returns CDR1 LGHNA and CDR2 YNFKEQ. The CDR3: CASSQDWSTEKLFF. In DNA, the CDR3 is TGTGCCAGCAGCCAAGATTGGTCAACGGAAAAACTGTTTTTT.

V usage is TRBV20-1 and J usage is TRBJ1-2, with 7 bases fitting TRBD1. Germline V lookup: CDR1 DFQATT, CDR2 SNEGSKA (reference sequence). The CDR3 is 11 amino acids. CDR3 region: CRTGLNYGYTF. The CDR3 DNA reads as TGCAGGACAGGGCTGAACTATGGCTACACCTTC.

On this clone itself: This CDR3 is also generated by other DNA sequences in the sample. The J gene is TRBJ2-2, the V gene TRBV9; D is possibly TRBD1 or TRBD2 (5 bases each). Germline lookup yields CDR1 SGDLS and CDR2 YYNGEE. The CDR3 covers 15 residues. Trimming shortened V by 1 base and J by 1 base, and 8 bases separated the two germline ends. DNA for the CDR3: TGTGCCAGCAGCGTACGGGACCGGAACACCGGGGAGCTGTTTTTT. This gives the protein CASSVRDRNTGELFF.

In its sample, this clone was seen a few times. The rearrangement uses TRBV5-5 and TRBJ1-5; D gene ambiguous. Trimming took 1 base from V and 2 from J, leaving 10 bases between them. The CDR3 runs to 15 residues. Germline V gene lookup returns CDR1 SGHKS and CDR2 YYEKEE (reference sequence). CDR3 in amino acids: CASSLRGQGNQPQHF. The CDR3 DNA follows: TGTGCCAGCAGCTTGAGAGGTCAAGGCAATCAGCCCCAGCATTTT.

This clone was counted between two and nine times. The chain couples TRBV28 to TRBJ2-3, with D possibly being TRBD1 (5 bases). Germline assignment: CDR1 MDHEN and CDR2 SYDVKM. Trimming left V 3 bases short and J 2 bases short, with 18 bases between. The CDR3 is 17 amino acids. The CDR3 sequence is CASSFTWGSSSTDTQYF. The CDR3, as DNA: TGTGCCAGCAGTTTTACCTGGGGCAGTTCTTCCACAGATACGCAGTATTTT.

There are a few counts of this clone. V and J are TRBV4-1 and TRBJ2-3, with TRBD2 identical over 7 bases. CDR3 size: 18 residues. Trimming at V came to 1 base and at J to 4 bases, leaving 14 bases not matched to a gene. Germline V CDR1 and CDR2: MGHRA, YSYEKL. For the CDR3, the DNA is TGCGCCAGCAGCCAAGGTTCTTCGCTGGGAGGGAGTTCAGATACGCAGTATTTT. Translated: CASSQGSSLGGSSDTQYF.

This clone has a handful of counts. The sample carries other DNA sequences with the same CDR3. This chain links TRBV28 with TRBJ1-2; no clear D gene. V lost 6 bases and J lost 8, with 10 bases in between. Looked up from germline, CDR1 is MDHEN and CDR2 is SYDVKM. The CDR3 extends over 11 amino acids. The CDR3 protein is CASRRERGYTF. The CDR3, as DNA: TGTGCCAGCAGGAGGGAGAGAGGCTACACCTTC.

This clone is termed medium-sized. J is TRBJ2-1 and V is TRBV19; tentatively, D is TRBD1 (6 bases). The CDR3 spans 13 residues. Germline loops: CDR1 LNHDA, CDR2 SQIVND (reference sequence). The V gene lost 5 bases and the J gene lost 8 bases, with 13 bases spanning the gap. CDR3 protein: CASSGPAGDEQFF. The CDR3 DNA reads TGTGCCAGTAGTGGGCCGGCAGGGGATGAGCAGTTCTTC.

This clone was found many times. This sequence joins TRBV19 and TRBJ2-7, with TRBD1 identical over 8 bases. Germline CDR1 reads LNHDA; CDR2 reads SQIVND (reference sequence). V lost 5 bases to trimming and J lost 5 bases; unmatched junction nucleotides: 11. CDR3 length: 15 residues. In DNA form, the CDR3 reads TGTGCCAGTAGTCCCCAACGGACAGGGCGGAACGAGCAGTACTTC. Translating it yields CASSPQRTGRNEQYF.

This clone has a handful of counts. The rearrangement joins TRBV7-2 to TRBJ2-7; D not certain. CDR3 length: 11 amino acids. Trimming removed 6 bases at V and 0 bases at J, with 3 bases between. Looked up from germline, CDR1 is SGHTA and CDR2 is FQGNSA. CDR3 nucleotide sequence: TGTGCCAGCAGTAACTCCTACGAGCAGTACTTC. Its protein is CASSNSYEQYF.

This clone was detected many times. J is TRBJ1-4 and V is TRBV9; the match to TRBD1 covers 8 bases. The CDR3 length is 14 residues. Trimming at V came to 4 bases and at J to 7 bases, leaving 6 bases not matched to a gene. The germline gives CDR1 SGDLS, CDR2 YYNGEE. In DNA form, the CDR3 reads TGTGCCAGCAGCCTGACAGGGGACAGTGAAAAACTGTTTTTT. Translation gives CASSLTGDSEKLFF.

In DNA, the CDR3 is TGTGCCAGCACGGATTGGGCCCGAAGGTCGGATACGCAGTATTTT. Amino acids: CASTDWARRSDTQYF. This chain links TRBV7-2 with TRBJ2-3; D remains ambiguous. CDR1 and CDR2 (germline): SGHTA, FQGNSA. V was clipped by 7 bases and J by 6 bases, with 20 bases between them. The CDR3 covers 15 residues.

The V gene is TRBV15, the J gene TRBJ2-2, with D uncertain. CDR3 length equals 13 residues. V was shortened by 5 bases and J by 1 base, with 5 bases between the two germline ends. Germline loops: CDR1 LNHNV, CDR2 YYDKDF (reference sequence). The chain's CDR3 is CATSPGNTGELFF. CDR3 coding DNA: TGTGCCACCAGCCCAGGGAACACCGGGGAGCTGTTTTTT.

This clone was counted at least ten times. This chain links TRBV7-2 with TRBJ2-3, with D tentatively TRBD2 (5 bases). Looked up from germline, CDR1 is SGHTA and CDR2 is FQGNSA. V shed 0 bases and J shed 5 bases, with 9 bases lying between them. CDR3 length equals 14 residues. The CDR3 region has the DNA TGTGCCAGCAGCTTAGCGGGAGTCGTAGATACGCAGTATTTT. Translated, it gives CASSLAGVVDTQYF.

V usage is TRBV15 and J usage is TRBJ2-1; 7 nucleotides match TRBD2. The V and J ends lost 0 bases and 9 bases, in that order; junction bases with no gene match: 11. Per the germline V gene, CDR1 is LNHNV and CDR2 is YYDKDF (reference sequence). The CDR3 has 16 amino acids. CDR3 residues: CATSREGGSTGFEQFF. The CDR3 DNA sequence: TGTGCCACCAGCAGAGAAGGCGGGAGTACTGGTTTTGAGCAGTTCTTC.

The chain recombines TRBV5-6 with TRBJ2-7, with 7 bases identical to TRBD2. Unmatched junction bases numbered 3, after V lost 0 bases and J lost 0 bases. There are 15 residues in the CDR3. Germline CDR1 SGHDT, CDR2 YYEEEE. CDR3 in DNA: TGTGCCAGCAGCTTGGTTGGCGGGAGCTCCTACGAGCAGTACGTC. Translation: CASSLVGGSSYEQYV.

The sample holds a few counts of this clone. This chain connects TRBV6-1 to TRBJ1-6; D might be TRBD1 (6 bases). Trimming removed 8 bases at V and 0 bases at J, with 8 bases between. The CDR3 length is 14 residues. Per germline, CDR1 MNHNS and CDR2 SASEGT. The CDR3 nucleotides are TGTGCCAGCGACAGGAGCTCCTATAATTCACCCCTCCACTTT. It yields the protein CASDRSSYNSPLHF.

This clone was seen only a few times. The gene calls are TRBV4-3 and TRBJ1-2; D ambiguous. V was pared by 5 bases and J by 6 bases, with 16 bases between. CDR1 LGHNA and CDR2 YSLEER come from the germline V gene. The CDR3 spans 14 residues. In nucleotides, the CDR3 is TGCGCCAGCAGCGCCGACCACCACGGGAATGGCTACACCTTC. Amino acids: CASSADHHGNGYTF.